The rows below give T cell receptor beta chains drawn from one sample of a study of blood T cell repertoires in COVID-19. Method: immunoSEQ multiplex PCR; TCRdb's copy keeps in-frame clones and lacks some. The sample has more than 250,000 clones, 92% seen once. Sample: PBMCs or T cells enriched from blood (not recorded which). These receptors all stem from a woman aged 25 to 39 who had recovered from COVID-19. Each CDR3 is given with its conserved first and last residue. D genes are given only for firm matches. Some rows mark clone size as missing; the rest say once, few, many or name a class of expanded clone.

v_gene	d_gene	j_gene	abundance	len	CDR3aa	CDR3nt
TRBV7-2	-	TRBJ2-3	-	13	CASSFRLADTQYF	TGTGCCAGCAGCTTTCGACTAGCAGATACGCAGTATTTT
TRBV19	-	TRBJ1-1	-	14	CASTVGTTNTEAFF	TGTGCCAGTACTGTTGGGACAACGAACACTGAAGCTTTCTTT
TRBV6-5	TRBD1	TRBJ1-2	-	14	CASSTQTGAYGYTF	TGTGCCAGCAGTACCCAGACAGGGGCCTATGGCTACACCTTC
TRBV7-2	TRBD2	TRBJ2-1	-	19	CASSFTGLAGGPSYNEQFF	TGTGCCAGCAGCTTCACCGGACTAGCGGGGGGGCCGTCCTACAATGAGCAGTTCTTC
TRBV20-1	-	TRBJ2-5	few	10	CSATQETQYF	TGCAGTGCTACACAAGAGACCCAGTACTTC
TRBV18	-	TRBJ2-3	-	15	CASSPQGTRRNTQYF	TGTGCCAGCTCACCACAGGGGACAAGACGAAATACGCAGTATTTT
TRBV24-1	-	TRBJ2-5	-	14	CATSDFESGETQYF	TGTGCCACCAGTGATTTCGAAAGCGGGGAGACCCAGTACTTC
TRBV28	-	TRBJ1-1	-	16	CASSLFWTEGGTEAFF	TGTGCCAGCAGTTTATTCTGGACAGAGGGGGGGACTGAAGCTTTCTTT
TRBV11-2	-	TRBJ2-1	-	11	CASSGNNEQFF	TGTGCCAGCAGCGGCAACAATGAGCAGTTCTTC
TRBV7-2	TRBD2	TRBJ2-3	once	16	CASSLGSSGATDTQYF	TGTGCCAGCAGCTTAGGCTCTAGCGGGGCCACAGATACGCAGTATTTT
TRBV6-6	-	TRBJ2-7	-	14	CASSYGGASDEQYF	TGTGCCAGCAGTTACGGGGGGGCGAGTGACGAGCAGTACTTC
TRBV12-5	-	TRBJ1-1	-	13	CASGSGGSDEAFF	TGTGCTAGTGGTTCCGGTGGGAGCGATGAAGCTTTCTTT
TRBV19	-	TRBJ2-3	-	15	CASSPGGTSTDTQYF	TGTGCCAGTAGTCCTGGGGGGACTAGCACAGATACGCAGTATTTT
TRBV19	-	TRBJ1-5	-	14	CASSPRGGSQPQHF	TGTGCCAGTAGTCCAAGGGGAGGGAGCCAGCCCCAGCATTTT
TRBV7-2	-	TRBJ1-2	-	14	CASSLAHSNYGYTF	TGTGCCAGCAGCTTAGCCCACAGTAACTATGGCTACACCTTC
TRBV3-1/TRBV3-2	TRBD1	TRBJ2-7	-	14	CASSLGTGIGEQYF	TGTGCCAGCAGCTTAGGGACAGGGATAGGCGAGCAGTACTTC
TRBV10-3	TRBD1	TRBJ1-2	-	15	CAISEHEGQVGGYTF	TGTGCCATCAGTGAGCACGAGGGACAGGTCGGAGGCTACACCTTC
TRBV19	TRBD1	TRBJ2-1	-	17	CASSTLPGGGSYNEQFF	TGTGCCAGTAGTACCCTACCAGGGGGCGGCTCCTACAATGAGCAGTTCTTC
TRBV11-3	-	TRBJ2-1	-	15	CASSSTGSPYNEQFF	TGTGCCAGCAGCTCCACAGGAAGCCCATACAATGAGCAGTTCTTC
TRBV6-2/TRBV6-3	-	TRBJ1-5	few	20	CASSYFLWRGAGVQYQPQHF	TGTGCCAGCAGTTATTTTTTGTGGCGCGGGGCGGGGGTGCAATATCAGCCCCAGCATTTT
TRBV9	TRBD1	TRBJ1-4	-	15	CASSATGQGREKLFF	TGTGCCAGCAGCGCTACGGGACAGGGTCGTGAAAAACTGTTTTTT
TRBV11-2	-	TRBJ2-5	-	11	CASSSGVTQYF	TGTGCCAGCAGCTCCGGAGTGACCCAGTACTTC
TRBV9	-	TRBJ1-1	once	13	CASSVGGDTEAFF	TGTGCCAGCAGCGTAGGTGGAGACACTGAAGCTTTCTTT
TRBV18	-	TRBJ1-1	-	14	CASSPGPGAPEAFF	TGTGCCAGCTCACCCGGACCGGGAGCCCCTGAAGCTTTCTTT
TRBV28	TRBD1	TRBJ1-2	-	13	CASRYRGWGGYTF	TGTGCCAGCAGGTACAGGGGCTGGGGTGGCTACACCTTC
TRBV28	TRBD2	TRBJ2-7	few	15	CASSPRGDGVYEQYF	TGTGCCAGCAGTCCCCGGGGGGACGGAGTTTACGAGCAGTACTTC
TRBV27	TRBD1	TRBJ2-7	-	15	CASSLSGTGLLEQYF	TGTGCCAGCAGTTTATCCGGGACAGGGCTTCTCGAGCAGTACTTC
TRBV28	-	TRBJ1-5	-	13	CASSQGFNQPQHF	TGTGCCAGCAGTCAGGGGTTCAATCAGCCCCAGCATTTT
TRBV11-2	TRBD2	TRBJ2-7	-	18	CASSLVQRELSRSYEQYF	TGTGCCAGCAGCTTAGTACAGCGGGAGTTAAGTAGGTCCTACGAGCAGTACTTC
TRBV19	-	TRBJ1-1	-	14	CASSRLTGRTEAFF	TGTGCCAGTAGTCGATTAACAGGGCGAACTGAAGCTTTCTTT
TRBV3-1/TRBV3-2	TRBD1	TRBJ1-1	-	13	CASLGQENTEAFF	TGTGCCAGCCTGGGACAGGAGAACACTGAAGCTTTCTTT
TRBV24-1	-	TRBJ2-1	-	15	CATSDRWTFYNEQFF	TGTGCCACCAGTGATCGATGGACTTTCTACAATGAGCAGTTCTTC
TRBV28	-	TRBJ2-1	-	14	CASTSGGSGNEQFF	TGTGCCAGCACCTCAGGGGGGTCAGGGAATGAGCAGTTCTTC
TRBV19	TRBD1	TRBJ1-4	-	16	CARSYAGGRTNEKLFF	TGTGCCCGCTCATATGCAGGGGGCAGGACTAATGAAAAACTGTTTTTT
TRBV6-6	TRBD2	TRBJ2-1	-	16	CASSRTRAGVSGEQFF	TGTGCCAGCAGTCGAACCAGGGCGGGAGTCTCTGGTGAGCAGTTCTTC
TRBV28	-	TRBJ2-3	once	14	CASSLRGSTDTQYF	TGTGCCAGCAGTTTAAGGGGGAGCACAGATACGCAGTATTTT
TRBV19	-	TRBJ1-5	few	13	CASSQGPLQPQHF	TGTGCCAGTAGCCAGGGGCCCCTTCAGCCCCAGCATTTT
TRBV10-3	-	TRBJ1-2	-	16	CAISERASPINYGYTF	TGTGCCATCAGTGAAAGAGCGAGCCCCATAAACTATGGCTACACCTTC
TRBV5-1	-	TRBJ2-5	-	13	CASSPRDPETQYF	TGCGCCAGCAGCCCCCGGGATCCAGAGACCCAGTACTTC
TRBV12-3/TRBV12-4	-	TRBJ2-2	-	13	CASSNTNTGELFF	TGTGCCAGCAGCAATACAAACACCGGGGAGCTGTTTTTT
TRBV28	-	TRBJ1-2	-	13	CASLPPGSGGYTF	TGTGCCAGCCTCCCCCCCGGTTCAGGGGGCTACACCTTC
TRBV12-3/TRBV12-4	TRBD2	TRBJ2-5	-	13	CASRLAGGETQYF	TGTGCCAGCAGGCTAGCGGGAGGGGAGACCCAGTACTTC
TRBV28	TRBD1	TRBJ1-5	-	15	CASSLPTGRSQPQHF	TGTGCCAGCAGTTTGCCGACAGGGCGAAGTCAGCCCCAGCATTTT
TRBV2	TRBD1	TRBJ2-7	-	13	CASGYNRGSEQYF	TGTGCCAGCGGGTATAACAGGGGGTCCGAGCAGTACTTC
TRBV3-1/TRBV3-2	-	TRBJ1-2	-	14	CASSQVTGGYGYTF	TGTGCCAGCAGCCAAGTTACAGGCGGCTATGGCTACACCTTC
TRBV6-6	TRBD2	TRBJ2-7	-	16	CASSLPSGRSTYEQYF	TGTGCCAGCAGTTTGCCTAGCGGGAGGAGTACCTACGAGCAGTACTTC
TRBV5-4	-	TRBJ2-1	once	11	CASSFSNEQFF	TGTGCCAGCAGCTTCTCCAATGAGCAGTTCTTC
TRBV4-1	-	TRBJ1-5	-	15	CASSQDTGGGQPQHF	TGCGCCAGCAGCCAAGATACCGGTGGCGGTCAGCCCCAGCATTTT